This T cell receptor (beta chain) was sequenced for a study of blood T cell repertoires in COVID-19. Study summary: The United States, Italy and Spain supplied acute and convalescent COVID-19 samples. PBMCs, B-cell-depleted T cells, or T cells were the source of the cDNA or gDNA that made up the material.

Before being deemed recovered, Cohort 3 donors had two negative PCRs, clearance, or symptom resolution. The repertoire was sequenced with immunoSEQ multiplex PCR; TCRdb's copy has only in-frame clones and lacks some. The sample carries roughly 290,000 clones, over 75% recorded once. The CDR3 covers 14 residues. Per the germline V gene, CDR1 is SGDLS and CDR2 is YYNGEE. Between the trimmed V and J ends, which lost 0 bases and 3 bases, there was a span of 10 bases. This TCR was recovered from a man aged 30-40 years who had recovered from COVID-19. Material for sequencing was PBMCs or T cells enriched from blood (not recorded which). This rearrangement joins TRBV9 to TRBJ2-7; possible D gene TRBD2, 5 bases. The CDR3 reads CASSVDSVGYEQYF. The CDR3 coding sequence is TGTGCCAGCAGCGTAGATAGCGTCGGCTACGAGCAGTACTTC.